This TCR beta chain originates from a study of T cell responses to AZD1222 COVID-19 vaccine. About the study: Pooling was applied to second doses at about 4 or about 12 weeks. Study conclusions and caveats: Only a handful of AZD1222 recipients, roughly six in all, had baseline seropositivity. Reportedly, close to half of spike-specific TCRs are directed against unmutated variant regions. Among the donors, most were white British and more were female, and clonal diversity was possibly underestimated.

As to this clone: Its antigen remains unknown.

Sequencing was performed with immunoSEQ multiplex PCR; in TCRdb, only in-frame clones are kept and a portion is missing. The sample gives some 80,000 clones, roughly nine tenths of which show up once; about 7% is in the top ten. The sample was peripheral blood, taken on day 0 of AZD1222 vaccination. The receptor was isolated from an adult in good health.

CDR3 loop: CASSIGDYNYGYTF. In DNA, the CDR3 is TGTGCCAGTAGTATAGGGGACTACAACTATGGCTACACCTTC. The chain couples TRBV19 to TRBJ1-2; D possibly corresponds to TRBD1 (5 bases). The V end lost 1 base, the J end lost 2 bases, and 8 bases lay between the germline ends. Germline V gene data show CDR1 as LNHDA and CDR2 as SQIVND (reference sequence). The CDR3 sequence is 14 residues long.